The 18 T cell receptor beta chains reported below all come from one sample, sequenced in a study of blood T cell repertoires in COVID-19. The assay was immunoSEQ multiplex PCR, and TCRdb's table has in-frame clones only and misses some. The table records approximately 69,000 clones, 60% to 85% of them present only once. The specimen sequenced was peripheral blood. These TCRs come from a man aged 55-75 years with acute or convalescent COVID-19.

V and J are TRBV7-9 and TRBJ1-2, with D maybe TRBD1 (5 bases). Germline V gene lookup returns CDR1 SEHNR and CDR2 FQNEAQ (reference sequence). The CDR3 totals 11 residues. The ends were cut back, 8 bases at V and 4 bases at J, with 8 bases in the middle. The CDR3 reads CASGGSYGYTF. As DNA, the CDR3 is TGTGCCAGCGGGGGGTCCTATGGCTACACCTTC.

This clone was counted once. This rearrangement joins TRBV2 to TRBJ2-7; D unresolved. This CDR3 comprises 14 residues. Germline V gives CDR1 SNHLY, CDR2 FYNNEI. V lost 8 bases and J 0 bases, leaving 14 bases between the germline ends. The CDR3 protein is CASVGRLISYEQYF. The DNA of the CDR3 is TGTGCCAGCGTCGGCAGGCTCATCTCCTACGAGCAGTACTTC.

The V and J genes are TRBV7-3 and TRBJ2-1, with no clear D. The germline CDR1 and CDR2 sequences are SGHTA and FQGTGA. V dropped 5 bases and J dropped 6 bases, with 17 bases sitting between them. The CDR3 consists of 15 residues. DNA for the CDR3: TGTGCCAGCAGCCCCGGTCGGCGAGCGAGCAATGAGCAGTTCTTC. Its protein product is CASSPGRRASNEQFF.

V usage is TRBV6-5 and J usage is TRBJ2-1; D gene unclear. The V end was cut by 0 bases, the J end by 8 bases, with 8 bases between. The CDR3 extends over 13 amino acids. In germline, CDR1 is MNHEY, CDR2 SVGAGI. The CDR3 reads CASSYSRYHEQFF. The CDR3 bases are TGTGCCAGCAGTTACTCCCGCTATCATGAGCAGTTCTTC.

This chain uses TRBV19 with TRBJ2-6; 8 positions match TRBD1. Germline V gene sequence: CDR1 LNHDA, CDR2 SQIVND (reference sequence). V lost 11 bases, J lost 0 bases, and 15 bases stayed unmatched. This CDR3 has 18 amino acids. In DNA form, the CDR3 reads TGTGCCTCCTCGCGCGCTCTAACAGGGGGCTCTGGGGCCAACGTCCTGACTTTC. Protein sequence: CASSRALTGGSGANVLTF.

The V gene is TRBV6-4, the J gene TRBJ2-3; 9 bases fit TRBD1. The CDR3 covers 14 residues. Germline-derived CDR1 and CDR2 are MRHNA and SNTAGT. The trim removed 6 bases at V and 4 bases at J, leaving 5 bases unmatched. For the CDR3, the DNA is TGTGCCAGCAGGGTACAGGGGGCTGCAGATACGCAGTATTTT. Translation: CASRVQGAADTQYF.

The rearrangement links TRBV19 to TRBJ1-4, with 7 bases fitting TRBD1. Germline CDR1 reads LNHDA; CDR2 reads SQIVND (reference sequence). Unmatched junction bases numbered 4, after V lost 3 bases and J lost 6 bases. CDR3 length: 14 residues. CDR3 residues: CASSMTGTDEKLFF. CDR3 nucleotides: TGTGCCAGTAGTATGACCGGGACAGATGAAAAACTGTTTTTT. The full variable domain, in which reference TRBV19 and TRBJ1-4 provide the parts outside the CDR3, is DGGITQSPKYLFRKEGQNVTLSCEQNLNHDAMYWYRQDPGQGLRLIYYSQIVNDFQKGDIAEGYSVSREKKESFPLTVTSAQKNPTAFYLCASSMTGTDEKLFFGSGTQLSVL.

V gene TRBV29-1 combines with J gene TRBJ2-1, with 8 nucleotides matching TRBD1. J gave up 2 bases and V 4 bases, and 4 bases lay outside the gene matches. The germline V gene encodes CDR1 SQVTM and CDR2 ANQGSEA. This CDR3 is built from 14 residues. CDR3 DNA sequence: TGCAGCGTTGCTCCAGGGGGCGCCTACAATGAGCAGTTCTTC. It translates to CSVAPGGAYNEQFF.

The chain uses TRBV5-1 and TRBJ1-1, with TRBD1 matching over 12 bases. Trimming at V came to 3 bases and at J to 4 bases, leaving 10 bases not matched to a gene. Germline V lookup: CDR1 SGHRS, CDR2 YFSETQ. CDR3 length: 17 residues. The CDR3 DNA sequence: TGCGCCAGCAGCTCCGGGACAGGGGGCATTGAGAGCACTGAAGCTTTCTTT. Protein: CASSSGTGGIESTEAFF.

This chain uses TRBV19 with TRBJ1-5; tentative D call: TRBD1 (6 bases). The ends were cut back, 3 bases at V and 7 bases at J, with 19 bases in the middle. The CDR3 extends over 16 amino acids. Per the germline V gene, CDR1 is LNHDA and CDR2 is SQIVND (reference sequence). CDR3: CASSMGDGLGGQPQHF. The CDR3 DNA is TGTGCCAGTAGTATGGGTGACGGACTAGGGGGGCAGCCCCAGCATTTT.

The chain couples TRBV5-1 to TRBJ1-5; possibly TRBD1 for D (6 bases). Trimming took 1 base from V and 6 from J, leaving 11 bases between them. The CDR3 is 14 residues long. Per germline, CDR1 SGHRS and CDR2 YFSETQ. The CDR3 nucleotides are TGCGCCAGCAGCTTGACAGGGAGAGGTCAGCCCCAGCATTTT. This codes for CASSLTGRGQPQHF. The full variable domain, in which reference TRBV5-1 and TRBJ1-5 provide the parts outside the CDR3, is KAGVTQTPRYLIKTRGQQVTLSCSPISGHRSVSWYQQTPGQGLQFLFEYFSETQRNKGNFPGRFSGRQFSNSRSEMNVSTLELGDSALYLCASSLTGRGQPQHFGDGTRLSIL.

The V gene is TRBV4-3, the J gene TRBJ1-2; 10 nucleotides line up with TRBD1. J was trimmed by 2 bases and V by 2 bases; bases with no gene match: 14. Germline V CDR1 and CDR2: LGHNA, YSLEER. The CDR3 is 19 residues long. The CDR3 sequence: CASSQFGTGALRGNYGYTF. DNA for the CDR3: TGCGCCAGCAGCCAATTCGGGACAGGGGCCCTGCGGGGGAACTATGGCTACACCTTC.

This chain links TRBV3-1 (or the pseudogene TRBV3-2) with TRBJ2-4, with D tentatively TRBD2 (5 bases). V lost 1 base and J 0 bases, leaving 16 bases between the germline ends. This CDR3 has 18 amino acids. Germline CDR1 LGHDT, CDR2 YNNKEL (reference sequence). The CDR3 sequence: CASSQGEWTVLAKNIQYF. For the CDR3, the DNA is TGTGCCAGCAGCCAAGGGGAGTGGACTGTCCTAGCCAAAAACATTCAGTACTTC.

The CDR3 sequence is CASSRGLNNHYGYTF. The CDR3 coding sequence is TGTGCCAGCAGCCGGGGACTTAATAACCACTATGGCTACACCTTC. The V call is TRBV14, the J call TRBJ1-2, with a weak D call TRBD1 (5 bases). The V end was cut by 4 bases, the J end by 3 bases, with 15 bases between. The CDR3 is made up of 15 amino acids. The V gene's germline CDR1 is SGHDN and CDR2 FVKESK. The complete variable domain, with remaining parts taken from reference TRBV14 and TRBJ1-2, reads EAGVTQFPSHSVIEKGQTVTLRCDPISGHDNLYWYRRVMGKEIKFLLHFVKESKQDESGMPNNRFLAERTGGTYSTLKVQPAELEDSGVYFCASSRGLNNHYGYTFGSGTRLTVV.

This clone has just one count. V gene TRBV7-6 combines with J gene TRBJ2-1, with TRBD2 matching 7 bases. The CDR3 totals 16 residues. The J segment lost 6 bases and the V segment lost 2 bases, leaving 10 bases of the junction unmatched. Per germline, CDR1 SGHVS and CDR2 FNYEAQ. The CDR3 reads CASSLFQFGGSNEQFF. The CDR3 DNA is TGTGCCAGCAGCTTATTTCAGTTCGGGGGGAGCAATGAGCAGTTCTTC. The full variable domain, with the rest looked up from reference TRBV7-6 and TRBJ2-1, is GAGVSQSPRYKVTKRGQDVALRCDPISGHVSLYWYRQALGQGPEFLTYFNYEAQQDKSGLPNDRFSAERPEGSISTLTIQRTEQRDSAMYRCASSLFQFGGSNEQFFGPGTRLTVL.

The chain carries TRBV5-1 and TRBJ1-2; D might be TRBD1 (5 bases). V was pared by 1 base and J by 8 bases, with 18 bases between. CDR3 length equals 15 residues. Germline V gives CDR1 SGHRS, CDR2 YFSETQ. This chain's CDR3 is CASSLFGRDQGGYTF. Written as DNA, the CDR3 is TGCGCCAGCAGCTTGTTCGGCAGGGATCAAGGGGGCTACACCTTC. The full variable domain, its missing parts supplied by reference TRBV5-1 and TRBJ1-2, is KAGVTQTPRYLIKTRGQQVTLSCSPISGHRSVSWYQQTPGQGLQFLFEYFSETQRNKGNFPGRFSGRQFSNSRSEMNVSTLELGDSALYLCASSLFGRDQGGYTFGSGTRLTVV.

This clone was seen a handful of times. The chain uses TRBV2 and TRBJ2-6, with a possible D match to TRBD2 (7 bases). The CDR3 is 18 amino acids. V shed 8 bases and J shed 1 base, with 21 bases lying between them. Germline V gene data show CDR1 as SNHLY and CDR2 as FYNNEI. The CDR3 is CASAGAEGSGSGANVLTF. The CDR3 bases are TGTGCCAGCGCGGGGGCGGAGGGATCGGGATCTGGGGCCAACGTCCTGACTTTC.

The chain recombines TRBV6-5 with TRBJ1-2; weak D call: TRBD1 (5 bases). The CDR3 covers 15 residues. V was trimmed by 6 bases and J by 4 bases, leaving 18 bases between them. The V gene's germline CDR1 is MNHEY and CDR2 SVGAGI. CDR3 nucleotides: TGTGCCAGCAGCCCCGCGGGGCGGGGACCCTATGGCTACACCTTC. This sequence encodes CASSPAGRGPYGYTF.